This T cell receptor (beta chain) was observed in a study of cytomegalovirus exposure and HLA in healthy donors (dated by TCRdb to 2016 to 2017). Broadly, across the study: According to a later analysis, the 110 or so validation repertoires were produced on the same platform as the 666 repertoires of the first cohort. The aim of the study was to test whether cataloging public T cell receptors could identify signatures of past pathogen exposure. Along with the approximately 700-subject first cohort, a separate validation cohort of over a hundred different subjects was used. To predict cytomegalovirus infection status, the study combined high-throughput TCR immunosequencing, statistical association of individual TCRs with disease status, and machine learning.

On the study overall, not on this receptor specifically: In vitro tests confirmed that a few of the cytomegalovirus-associated TCR beta chains recognize cytomegalovirus antigens. A later analysis lacked HLA typing for the validation cohort, so it scored co-occurrence in that cohort across all 110 or so repertoires. Of the cluster scores, 85% to 95% were above 0 in a later analysis, which found that TCRs clustered in the first cohort also tended to co-occur in the 110 or so validation repertoires. It was suggested by the authors that the approach could potentially be generalized to other disease states and immunological phenotypes. While some public TCRs were present in many individuals, most TCR sequences turned up only very rarely across donors. The classifier was reported to diagnose cytomegalovirus status with high specificity and sensitivity in both the original cohort and the validation cohort. In the study, approximately 160 TCR beta chains were listed as associated with cytomegalovirus.

Worth noting for this clone: It lacks a known antigen. The record has no base qualities; no much larger clone is one base away.

The library was produced with the immunoSEQ multiplex PCR assay. The original pipeline was this. To diagnose cytomegalovirus status from the catalog of TCR beta chain sequences, a statistical classification framework was built. TCRdb's version of the immuneACCESS table is confined to in-frame rearrangements and falls short of the full clone set. An unresolved V gene accounts for under half of the shortfall where checked; the remainder is of unknown origin. From that table come the V and J calls and clone size; the DNA was used to work out D and trimming. This sample holds approximately 200,000 clones; over 80% were observed only once. Around 1.1% of the sample is taken by the ten largest. Separate from the roughly 700-subject first cohort, the validation cohort of roughly 110 subjects was the group to which the donors belonged. Including the terminal cysteine and phenylalanine, the CDR3 comprises 15 residues. Only the CDR3 DNA is retained, 45 bases long and in frame from the first base. Taken from the germline V gene, the CDR1 and CDR2 loops are MNHNS and SASEGT. Trimming leaves V shorter by 4 bases and J shorter by 3 bases, with the junction holding 9 bases beyond the gene matches.

The chain was built from TRBV6-1 and TRBJ2-7, with 7 central nucleotides matching TRBD1. The origin of this receptor is a woman in her late teens or twenties in good health and CMV-seronegative. The sample was PBMCs. The CDR3 region: CASSATTGLHYEQYF. The sequence in DNA is TGTGCCAGCAGTGCTACGACAGGGCTCCACTACGAGCAGTACTTC.